A selection of T cell receptor beta chains follows, all from one sample in a study of blood T cell repertoires in COVID-19. Generated by immunoSEQ multiplex PCR, the TCRdb table keeps only in-frame clones and is missing some. In the table there are around 140,000 clones, around 89% of which are singletons. What was sequenced was peripheral blood. Source of these receptors: a man aged 45-65 years with acute or convalescent COVID-19. The CDR3 runs from the conserved cysteine through the conserved F or W. A D gene is named only where the DNA matches it firmly. Size tells how often a clone was seen (once, few, many) or the class of an expanded clone, and some rows leave it out.

TRBV5-5	TRBD1	TRBJ2-5	NA	CASSPGTAQETQYF	TGTGCCAGCAGCCCTGGGACAGCCCAAGAGACCCAGTACTTC
TRBV5-6	NA	TRBJ2-7	once	CASSSWTFPYEQYF	TGTGCCAGCAGCTCCTGGACTTTTCCCTACGAGCAGTACTTC
TRBV19	TRBD1	TRBJ1-1	NA	CASSARTGSDTEAFF	TGTGCCAGTAGTGCCCGGACAGGGTCTGACACTGAAGCTTTCTTT
TRBV5-1	NA	TRBJ1-1	NA	CASSLEAWASAFF	TGCGCCAGCAGCTTGGAGGCTTGGGCCTCTGCTTTCTTT
TRBV19	TRBD1	TRBJ2-2	NA	CASSTLGQGRAGELFF	TGTGCCAGTAGTACCCTGGGACAGGGTAGGGCCGGGGAGCTGTTTTTT
TRBV5-1	NA	TRBJ2-7	NA	CASSLNRPYEQYF	TGCGCCAGCAGCTTGAACAGACCCTACGAGCAGTACTTC
TRBV5-1	TRBD1	TRBJ2-7	NA	CASRGTGGEQYF	TGCGCCAGCAGAGGGACAGGGGGCGAGCAGTACTTC
TRBV19	TRBD1	TRBJ1-2	NA	CASSIEQGSGYTF	TGTGCCAGTAGTATTGAACAGGGGTCTGGCTACACCTTC
TRBV5-5	NA	TRBJ1-3	NA	CASIAGEFGNTIYF	TGTGCCAGCATCGCGGGGGAATTTGGAAACACCATATATTTT
TRBV30	NA	TRBJ1-2	NA	CAWRDLQGPSYGYTF	TGTGCCTGGAGGGACTTACAGGGTCCCTCCTATGGCTACACCTTC
TRBV27	TRBD1	TRBJ1-1	few	CASSPDQTGMNTEAFF	TGTGCCAGCAGTCCGGATCAGACAGGGATGAACACTGAAGCTTTCTTT
TRBV10-1	TRBD1	TRBJ2-3	NA	CASSENRGQGAILAGLDTQYF	TGCGCCAGCAGTGAGAATAGAGGACAGGGGGCGATTCTAGCGGGCTTGGATACGCAGTATTTT
TRBV19	TRBD1	TRBJ1-1	once	CATRSGGQGVAEAFF	TGTGCCACCAGATCCGGGGGACAGGGAGTCGCTGAAGCTTTCTTT
TRBV10-3	TRBD1	TRBJ2-6	NA	CAISHGQGGLLSGANVLTF	TGTGCCATCAGTCACGGACAGGGGGGACTTCTCAGCGGGGCCAACGTCCTGACTTTC
TRBV30	NA	TRBJ1-3	NA	CAWSLGGGNTIYF	TGTGCCTGGAGCTTGGGAGGAGGAAACACCATATATTTT
TRBV15	TRBD1	TRBJ1-5	NA	CATRTVTGGSQPQHF	TGTGCCACCAGAACCGTGACAGGGGGGAGTCAGCCCCAGCATTTT
TRBV9	NA	TRBJ2-7	NA	CASSPGDHAYEQYF	TGTGCCAGCAGCCCGGGGGACCACGCCTACGAGCAGTACTTC
TRBV28	NA	TRBJ1-5	NA	CASSLLQGGNQPQHF	TGTGCCAGCAGTTTATTACAGGGCGGCAATCAGCCCCAGCATTTT
TRBV6-1	NA	TRBJ1-1	once	CASSEPGGSDTEAFF	TGTGCCAGCAGTGAGCCGGGGGGCAGCGACACTGAAGCTTTCTTT
TRBV15	NA	TRBJ1-2	NA	CATSREREGDGYTF	TGTGCCACCAGCAGAGAAAGGGAGGGGGACGGCTACACCTTC
TRBV7-2	TRBD2	TRBJ2-2	NA	CASSLGRGGKELFF	TGTGCCAGCAGCTTAGGTCGGGGGGGTAAGGAGCTGTTTTTT
TRBV2	NA	TRBJ1-1	NA	CASSFFPQGSEAFF	TGTGCCAGCAGTTTTTTTCCACAGGGCTCTGAAGCTTTCTTT
TRBV24-1	TRBD1	TRBJ1-4	NA	CATSDSTGGDEKLFF	TGTGCCACCAGTGATTCCACAGGGGGCGATGAAAAACTGTTTTTT
TRBV18	NA	TRBJ1-1	NA	CASSLNQVNTEAFF	TGTGCCAGCTCGCTGAATCAGGTGAACACTGAAGCTTTCTTT
TRBV14	NA	TRBJ1-6	NA	CASSQGAGRPLHF	TGTGCCAGCAGCCAGGGCGCCGGTCGTCCCCTCCACTTT
TRBV27	NA	TRBJ1-2	NA	CASSRRVGWGYTF	TGTGCCAGCAGTCGACGAGTCGGGTGGGGCTACACCTTC
TRBV19	TRBD1	TRBJ2-1	NA	CASSITGGNSIFIF	TGTGCCAGTAGTATTACAGGGGGCAATTCAATTTTTATCTTC
TRBV3-1/TRBV3-2	NA	TRBJ2-1	once	CASSLYVRGGVGPYNEQFF	TGTGCCAGCAGCCTGTATGTGCGGGGCGGGGTGGGGCCCTACAATGAGCAGTTCTTC
TRBV2	NA	TRBJ2-7	NA	CASTGSYSSYEQYF	TGTGCCAGCACCGGGTCCTATAGCTCCTACGAGCAGTACTTC
TRBV11-1	TRBD1	TRBJ2-4	once	CASSLGDSKDIQYF	TGTGCCAGCAGCTTAGGGGACAGTAAAGACATTCAGTACTTC
TRBV4-1	TRBD1	TRBJ2-3	NA	CASSPTGVRTDTQYF	TGCGCCAGCAGTCCGACAGGGGTCCGCACAGATACGCAGTATTTT
TRBV11-3	TRBD2	TRBJ2-1	NA	CASSLGGKQFF	TGTGCCAGCAGCTTGGGGGGGAAGCAGTTCTTC
TRBV7-9	NA	TRBJ2-1	NA	CASSSAFGEQFF	TGTGCCAGCAGCTCCGCTTTCGGTGAGCAGTTCTTC
TRBV29-1	NA	TRBJ1-1	NA	CSVGRVNTEAFF	TGCAGCGTTGGCAGGGTCAACACTGAAGCTTTCTTT
TRBV27	TRBD2	TRBJ2-7	NA	CASSLGTGTSTSGQYF	TGTGCCAGCAGTTTAGGAACCGGGACTAGCACGTCGGGGCAGTACTTC
TRBV11-3	TRBD2	TRBJ2-3	NA	CASSSGSGADTQYF	TGTGCCAGCAGCTCGGGGAGCGGGGCAGATACGCAGTATTTT
TRBV5-1	NA	TRBJ2-1	NA	CASTGVGNEQFF	TGCGCCAGCACAGGGGTGGGAAATGAGCAGTTCTTC
TRBV6-1	NA	TRBJ1-2	NA	CASSESPGLNYGYTF	TGTGCCAGCAGTGAGTCCCCAGGTTTAAACTATGGCTACACCTTC
TRBV24-1	TRBD1	TRBJ1-1	NA	CATSGSGQRAFF	TGTGCCACCAGTGGCTCGGGACAGAGAGCTTTCTTT
TRBV24-1	NA	TRBJ1-3	NA	CATSDTYSGNTIYF	TGTGCCACCAGTGATACCTACTCTGGAAACACCATATATTTT